The text below deals with one T cell receptor beta chain. Germline loops: CDR1 WNHNN, CDR2 SYGVQD (reference sequence). There are 13 residues in the CDR3. V dropped 6 bases and J dropped 6 bases, with 14 bases sitting between them. The data are from a study of blood T cells in healthy people across ages. Alongside a J-beta primer mix, a sample-barcoded 5' primer served in a second PCR lasting roughly 6 to 11 cycles. TCRdb independently ran MiXCR on the 5' RACE reads; one entry per CDR3 protein. The sample holds roughly 1.4 million distinct CDR3 sequences, approximately 63% seen once. The chain recombines TRBV10-1 with TRBJ1-1, with D maybe TRBD1 (5 bases). This clonotype was sampled from a young man in good health. Material: blood. The CDR3 sequence is CASSPGWGSEAFF. The CDR3 nucleotides read TGCGCCAGCAGCCCAGGGTGGGGGTCTGAAGCTTTCTTT.